What follows is one T cell receptor (beta chain) and its context. Time point: blood 2 weeks post-SBRT. Treatment indicated: 15 Gy SBRT to primary tumor, nephrectomy 4 weeks later. The sample is drawn from a study of radiation and T cells in renal cell carcinoma. Data came from immunoSEQ multiplex PCR; TCRdb stores just in-frame clones and leaves some out. The sample has about 150,000 clones; roughly 90% are singletons. Per germline, CDR1 LNHDA and CDR2 SQIVND (reference sequence). V was cut by 7 bases and J by 0 bases, with 12 bases left in between. The CDR3 spans 14 residues. The genes are TRBV19 and TRBJ1-1; D perhaps matches TRBD1 (5 bases). Sequenced here: blood, sampled from a patient whose treatment included radiotherapy and nephrectomy. This TCR was recovered from a woman between 45 and 65 years old with renal cell carcinoma. CDR3 protein: CASTPGGMNTEAFF. DNA of the CDR3: TGTGCCAGTACCCCCGGGGGAATGAACACTGAAGCTTTCTTT.